Listed here are 32 T cell receptor beta chains from one sample, sequenced in a study of blood T cell repertoires in COVID-19. Assay: immunoSEQ multiplex PCR; the TCRdb copy retains only in-frame clones and omits some. The table records 130,000 to 150,000 clones, 70% to 90% of them present only once. Source material: peripheral blood. The receptors originated from a woman in her forties with active or convalescent COVID-19.

The J gene is TRBJ2-1, the V gene TRBV10-3; 9 bases agree with TRBD2. The germline CDR1 and CDR2 sequences are ENHRY and SYGVKD. With 3 bases clipped from V and 4 bases from J, the junction kept 7 bases outside the gene matches. This CDR3 spans 16 amino acids. The CDR3 is CAISDTSGQLYNEQFF. CDR3 DNA sequence: TGTGCCATCAGTGACACTAGCGGGCAGCTTTACAATGAGCAGTTCTTC.

A few counts support this clone. The rearrangement joins TRBV7-9 to TRBJ1-1, with a weak D call TRBD1 (6 bases). This CDR3 has 15 residues. Trimming cost V 5 bases and J 5 bases, with 18 bases left between them. The germline CDR1 and CDR2 sequences are SEHNR and FQNEAQ (reference sequence). The chain's CDR3 is CASSPWDTGWTEAFF. The CDR3 coding sequence is TGTGCCAGCAGCCCGTGGGACACCGGGTGGACTGAAGCTTTCTTT.

The DNA of the CDR3 is TGTGCCAGCAGCTTAACGCAGACCAGAGGAACTGAAGCTTTCTTT. This codes for CASSLTQTRGTEAFF. This chain joins TRBV7-2 and TRBJ1-1; D not resolved. The CDR3 runs 15 residues. Germline V gene sequence: CDR1 SGHTA, CDR2 FQGNSA. Trimming removed 2 bases at V and 5 bases at J, with 15 bases between.

This rearrangement joins TRBV20-1 to TRBJ1-2; weak D call: TRBD1 (5 bases). The CDR3 contains 12 residues. Germline V gene sequence: CDR1 DFQATT, CDR2 SNEGSKA (reference sequence). The germline V and J ends were trimmed by 3 bases and 4 bases, with 9 bases remaining between them. The DNA of the CDR3 is TGCAGTGCTAGTCACCAGGGCTATGGCTACACCTTC. Its protein product is CSASHQGYGYTF.

The chain employs TRBV4-1 and TRBJ1-1; possible D gene TRBD1, 6 bases. V lost 0 bases and J 0 bases, leaving 14 bases between the germline ends. In germline, CDR1 is MGHRA, CDR2 YSYEKL. The CDR3 totals 17 residues. CDR3 residues: CASSQDFVGGLNTEAFF. CDR3 bases: TGCGCCAGCAGCCAAGATTTTGTGGGGGGGCTGAACACTGAAGCTTTCTTT.

This chain joins TRBV5-1 and TRBJ1-4; D is perhaps TRBD1 (6 bases). V was cut by 2 bases and J by 3 bases, with 14 bases left in between. The CDR3 loop spans 16 amino acids. CDR1 and CDR2 from the germline V gene are SGHRS and YFSETQ. CDR3 amino acids: CASSLQGGQANEKLFF. The CDR3 DNA reads TGCGCCAGCAGCTTACAGGGTGGTCAGGCTAATGAAAAACTGTTTTTT.

The chain joins TRBV7-9 to TRBJ2-1; 8 nucleotides match TRBD1. This CDR3 spans 16 amino acids. Germline CDR1 and CDR2: SEHNR and FQNEAQ (reference sequence). Trimming removed 5 bases from V and 5 bases from J; junction bases left unmatched: 11. As DNA, the CDR3 is TGTGCCAGCAGCCCCCTGACAGGGGATCTGGACAATGAGCAGTTCTTC. This codes for CASSPLTGDLDNEQFF.

This sequence joins TRBV19 and TRBJ1-5, with a tentative D call TRBD1 (6 bases). The V gene lost 4 bases and the J gene lost 4 bases, with 20 bases spanning the gap. Germline V gives CDR1 LNHDA, CDR2 SQIVND (reference sequence). The CDR3 covers 17 residues. The CDR3 sequence: CASSKVQTRDTNQPQHF. For the CDR3, the DNA is TGTGCCAGTAGTAAAGTACAAACCCGGGACACTAATCAGCCCCAGCATTTT.

The CDR3 here is CASGPANYGYTF. The CDR3 DNA sequence: TGTGCCAGCGGCCCAGCTAACTATGGCTACACCTTC. The V call is TRBV6-5, the J call TRBJ1-2, with D uncertain. This CDR3 region has 12 residues. Looked up from germline, CDR1 is MNHEY and CDR2 is SVGAGI. V was pared by 8 bases and J by 0 bases, with 7 bases between.

This clone was seen only a few times. The V and J genes are TRBV6-5 and TRBJ2-5; TRBD1 aligns across 7 bases. Trimming cost V 4 bases and J 1 base; bases outside gene matches: 9. This CDR3 region has 16 residues. The germline CDR1 and CDR2 sequences are MNHEY and SVGAGI. The CDR3 loop reads CASSSRQGSIQETQYF. The CDR3 DNA sequence: TGTGCCAGCAGTTCCCGACAGGGTTCCATCCAAGAGACCCAGTACTTC.

The J gene is TRBJ1-1, the V gene TRBV7-2; TRBD1 aligns across 7 bases. Trimming at V came to 1 base and at J to 8 bases, leaving 7 bases not matched to a gene. CDR1 and CDR2 (germline): SGHTA, FQGNSA. The length of the CDR3 is 14 residues. The CDR3 spells CASSLVTRTGEAFF. The DNA for the CDR3 is TGTGCCAGCAGCTTAGTAACTCGGACAGGAGAAGCTTTCTTT.

The chain employs TRBV7-9 and TRBJ2-1; 7 bases agree with TRBD2. Trimming at V came to 1 base and at J to 7 bases, leaving 7 bases not matched to a gene. The CDR3 has 15 amino acids. The germline gives CDR1 SEHNR, CDR2 FQNEAQ (reference sequence). Here the CDR3 DNA reads TGTGCCAGCAGCTTAGAAGCGGGGTCGAATAATGAGCAGTTCTTC. It translates to CASSLEAGSNNEQFF. The full variable domain, rest sourced from reference TRBV7-9 and TRBJ2-1, is DTGVSQNPRHKITKRGQNVTFRCDPISEHNRLYWYRQTLGQGPEFLTYFQNEAQLEKSRLLSDRFSAERPKGSFSTLEIQRTEQGDSAMYLCASSLEAGSNNEQFFGPGTRLTVL.

The gene calls are TRBV3-1 (or the pseudogene TRBV3-2) and TRBJ1-1; tentative D call: TRBD1 (5 bases). The CDR3 is 15 amino acids. The V end lost 4 bases, the J end lost 1 base, and 13 bases lay between the germline ends. CDR1 is LGHDT, CDR2 YNNKEL, per germline (reference sequence). As DNA, the CDR3 is TGTGCCAGCAGCCGAGCGGGGGTTTCGAACACTGAAGCTTTCTTT. It encodes CASSRAGVSNTEAFF.

J is TRBJ1-1 and V is TRBV19; maybe TRBD1 (6 bases). Between the trimmed V and J ends, which lost 5 bases and 4 bases, there was a span of 8 bases. Per germline, CDR1 LNHDA and CDR2 SQIVND (reference sequence). This CDR3 contains 12 residues. The CDR3 nucleotides read TGTGCCAGTAGTTCACAGGGCACTGAAGCTTTCTTT. It yields the protein CASSSQGTEAFF. Filled out from reference TRBV19 and TRBJ1-1, the complete variable domain reads DGGITQSPKYLFRKEGQNVTLSCEQNLNHDAMYWYRQDPGQGLRLIYYSQIVNDFQKGDIAEGYSVSREKKESFPLTVTSAQKNPTAFYLCASSSQGTEAFFGQGTRLTVV.

The chain uses TRBV5-8 and TRBJ1-2; perhaps TRBD1 as D (5 bases). Germline CDR1 is SGHTS and CDR2 is YDEGEE. Trimming pared 1 base from V and 7 bases from J, leaving 14 bases between. CDR3 length: 14 residues. The CDR3 DNA sequence: TGTGCCAGCAGCTTGAACGGTCCAGGGCGTGGCTACACCTTC. It specifies CASSLNGPGRGYTF.

This chain joins TRBV4-2 and TRBJ2-3; D may be TRBD1 (6 bases). The CDR3 has 14 residues. Germline V gene lookup returns CDR1 LGHNA and CDR2 YNFKEQ. Trimming shortened V by 4 bases and J by 0 bases, and 8 bases separated the two germline ends. The CDR3 coding sequence is TGTGCCAGCAGCCGAGGGGGAAGCACAGATACGCAGTATTTT. Encoded protein: CASSRGGSTDTQYF.

The V and J genes are TRBV5-1 and TRBJ2-5; D not certain. V was cut by 4 bases and J by 2 bases, with 15 bases left in between. The germline V gene has CDR1 SGHRS and CDR2 YFSETQ. This CDR3 spans 15 amino acids. In DNA, the CDR3 is TGCGCCAGCAGCCTAGGTAGCTCCCCACAAGAGACCCAGTACTTC. Translation: CASSLGSSPQETQYF.

The rearrangement uses TRBV4-3 and TRBJ1-2; 9 bases are shared with TRBD1. Per the germline V gene, CDR1 is LGHNA and CDR2 is YSLEER. This CDR3 has 18 residues. J lost 2 bases, V lost 1 base, and 11 bases had no gene match. The chain's CDR3 is CASSQAGTGWAGNYGYTF. The CDR3 DNA sequence: TGCGCCAGCAGCCAAGCCGGGACAGGGTGGGCCGGCAACTATGGCTACACCTTC.

V usage is TRBV11-2 and J usage is TRBJ2-5; possibly TRBD1 for D (6 bases). Trimming took off 4 bases at V and 1 base at J, with 13 bases between the two ends. The length of the CDR3 is 15 residues. Per the germline V gene, CDR1 is SGHAT and CDR2 is FQNNGV. CDR3 protein: CASSSSRDTQETQYF. CDR3 coding DNA: TGTGCCAGCAGCTCATCCCGGGACACCCAAGAGACCCAGTACTTC.

The rearrangement joins TRBV30 to TRBJ2-1; TRBD1 matches at 10 bases. The germline CDR1 and CDR2 sequences are GTSNPN and SVGIG (reference sequence). The CDR3 has 16 residues. Losses at the gene ends were 0 bases for V and 2 bases for J; bases not matched to a gene: 4. The CDR3, as DNA: TGTGCCTGGAGTGTACAAGGGACAGGGGCCTACAATGAGCAGTTCTTC. It is translated as CAWSVQGTGAYNEQFF.

About this clone: Other DNA sequences from this sample encode an identical CDR3 as well. Here the CDR3 reads CASRPGGAQETQYF. As DNA, the CDR3 is TGTGCCAGCAGACCAGGGGGTGCCCAAGAGACCCAGTACTTC. This chain links TRBV28 with TRBJ2-5; TRBD1 matches at 7 bases. With 6 bases clipped from V and 1 base from J, the junction kept 5 bases outside the gene matches. The CDR3 is 14 amino acids. Germline CDR1 MDHEN, CDR2 SYDVKM.

V is TRBV4-1 and J is TRBJ2-1; D may be TRBD2 (5 bases). The CDR3 length is 17 residues. Trimming cost V 0 bases and J 0 bases, with 12 bases left between them. The germline V gene has CDR1 MGHRA and CDR2 YSYEKL. CDR3 protein: CASSQDGGPPSYNEQFF. The CDR3 DNA reads TGCGCCAGCAGCCAAGATGGAGGCCCCCCCTCCTACAATGAGCAGTTCTTC.

The chain joins TRBV7-7 to TRBJ1-5; tentatively, D is TRBD1 (6 bases). The CDR3 covers 15 residues. The V end was cut by 4 bases, the J end by 6 bases, with 16 bases between. The germline V gene has CDR1 SSHAT and CDR2 FNYEAQ (reference sequence). In nucleotides, the CDR3 is TGTGCCAGCAGCTCAAATACAGGGCTCCGTCAGCCCCAGCATTTT. This codes for CASSSNTGLRQPQHF. The full variable domain, its missing parts supplied by reference TRBV7-7 and TRBJ1-5, is GAGVSQSPRYKVTKRGQDVTLRCDPISSHATLYWYQQALGQGPEFLTYFNYEAQPDKSGLPSDRFSAERPEGSISTLTIQRTEQRDSAMYRCASSSNTGLRQPQHFGDGTRLSIL.

The chain uses TRBV7-6 and TRBJ2-1, with TRBD2 identical over 8 bases. The germline V gene encodes CDR1 SGHVS and CDR2 FNYEAQ. The V segment lost 5 bases and the J segment 2 bases; nucleotides outside the gene matches: 14. The CDR3 consists of 18 residues. As DNA, the CDR3 is TGTGCCAGCAGCCCCTCCACCCCCCGGGAGGGAACCTACAATGAGCAGTTCTTC. It translates to CASSPSTPREGTYNEQFF. Full variable domain (remainder filled in from reference TRBV7-6 and TRBJ2-1): GAGVSQSPRYKVTKRGQDVALRCDPISGHVSLYWYRQALGQGPEFLTYFNYEAQQDKSGLPNDRFSAERPEGSISTLTIQRTEQRDSAMYRCASSPSTPREGTYNEQFFGPGTRLTVL.

The chain employs TRBV29-1 and TRBJ2-7, with D perhaps TRBD2 (5 bases). From germline, CDR1 is SQVTM and CDR2 ANQGSEA. The CDR3 spans 14 residues. Trimming shortened V by 3 bases and J by 2 bases, and 14 bases separated the two germline ends. The CDR3 DNA is TGCAGCGTTGAGGCGGGCACACGACCCTACGAGCAGTACTTC. The encoded protein is CSVEAGTRPYEQYF.

The J gene is TRBJ1-4, the V gene TRBV30; a weak D match, TRBD1 (5 bases). The CDR3 loop spans 15 amino acids. V lost 1 base and J 4 bases, leaving 13 bases between the germline ends. CDR1 is GTSNPN and CDR2 is SVGIG in the germline V gene (reference sequence). Here the CDR3 DNA reads TGTGCCTGGAGTGCGGGTATGGGACTTAATGAAAAACTGTTTTTT. Protein sequence: CAWSAGMGLNEKLFF.

The chain links TRBV6-2 or TRBV6-3 to TRBJ1-3, with 11 bases matching TRBD1. With 6 bases clipped from V and 2 bases from J, the junction kept 6 bases outside the gene matches. The germline gives CDR1 MNHEY, CDR2 SVGEGT. The CDR3 is 16 residues long. The CDR3 sequence is CASSFGQGAAGNTIYF. For the CDR3, the DNA is TGTGCCAGCAGCTTCGGACAGGGGGCGGCTGGAAACACCATATATTTT.

The chain couples TRBV4-1 to TRBJ1-6; no clear D gene. The germline CDR1 and CDR2 sequences are MGHRA and YSYEKL. V was cut by 6 bases and J by 0 bases, with 12 bases left in between. The CDR3 is 16 amino acids. The CDR3 loop reads CASRGREISYNSPLHF. DNA of the CDR3: TGCGCCAGCAGGGGTCGGGAGATCTCCTATAATTCACCCCTCCACTTT.

The chain uses TRBV4-3 and TRBJ2-3, with 12 bases lining up with TRBD2. This CDR3 region has 16 residues. The V segment lost 4 bases and the J segment 4 bases; nucleotides outside the gene matches: 6. Germline V lookup: CDR1 LGHNA, CDR2 YSLEER. CDR3 amino acids: CASSLGLAGRPDTQYF. CDR3 DNA: TGCGCCAGCAGCCTCGGACTAGCGGGAAGGCCAGATACGCAGTATTTT.

V is TRBV7-9 and J is TRBJ2-7; D not certain. Trimming removed 2 bases at V and 5 bases at J, with 4 bases between. The V gene's germline CDR1 is SEHNR and CDR2 FQNEAQ (reference sequence). The CDR3 loop spans 11 amino acids. The CDR3 nucleotides read TGTGCCAGCAGCTTATCGGACGAGCAGTACTTC. Amino acids: CASSLSDEQYF.

Details on this clone: Within the sample, other DNA sequences also encode this same CDR3. The CDR3 reads CASSLSPGNTEAFF. The CDR3 DNA follows: TGTGCCAGCAGTTTATCACCAGGGAACACTGAAGCTTTCTTT. The chain links TRBV28 to TRBJ1-1; no reliable D call. The CDR3 length is 14 residues. The germline V gene encodes CDR1 MDHEN and CDR2 SYDVKM. The V end lost 1 base, the J end lost 1 base, and 7 bases lay between the germline ends. Full variable domain (outside the CDR3, taken from reference TRBV28 and TRBJ1-1): DVKVTQSSRYLVKRTGEKVFLECVQDMDHENMFWYRQDPGLGLRLIYFSYDVKMKEKGDIPEGYSVSREKKERFSLILESASTNQTSMYLCASSLSPGNTEAFFGQGTRLTVV.

The rearrangement joins TRBV28 to TRBJ1-5, with TRBD1 matching 7 bases. The CDR3 covers 13 residues. Germline trimming cut 3 bases from V and 5 bases from J; bases unmatched to any gene: 1. Germline CDR1 reads MDHEN; CDR2 reads SYDVKM. CDR3 DNA sequence: TGTGCCAGCAGTTTCGACAGGGATCAGCCCCAGCATTTT. Translated, it gives CASSFDRDQPQHF.